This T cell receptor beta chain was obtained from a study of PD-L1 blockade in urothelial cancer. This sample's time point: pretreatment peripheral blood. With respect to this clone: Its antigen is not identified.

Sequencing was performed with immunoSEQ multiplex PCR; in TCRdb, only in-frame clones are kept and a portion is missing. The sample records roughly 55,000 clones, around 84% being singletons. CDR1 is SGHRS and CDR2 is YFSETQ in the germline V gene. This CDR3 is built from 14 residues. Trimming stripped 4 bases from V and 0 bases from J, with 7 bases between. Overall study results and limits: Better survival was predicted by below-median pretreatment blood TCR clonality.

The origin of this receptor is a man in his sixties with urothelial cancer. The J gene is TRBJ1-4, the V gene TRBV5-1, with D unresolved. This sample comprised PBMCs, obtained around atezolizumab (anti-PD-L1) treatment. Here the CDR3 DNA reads TGCGCCAGCAGCATCAGCGCAACTAATGAAAAACTGTTTTTT. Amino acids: CASSISATNEKLFF.